This TCR beta chain was recorded in a study of blood T cell repertoires in COVID-19. On the study more broadly: PBMCs, B-cell-depleted T cells, or T cells were the source of the cDNA or gDNA that made up the material.

This clone was detected once. Authors' methods: Estimation of nucleated cell counts relied on the amplification of reference gene primers. The data were produced by immunoSEQ multiplex PCR, yet TCRdb's version contains in-frame clones alone and is incomplete. That table gives V, J and clone size, and the DNA gave D and trimming. Of some 190,000 clones in the sample, approximately 80% were seen once. Germline values: CDR1 SNHLY, CDR2 FYNNEI. This CDR3 region has 14 residues. The V end was cut by 3 bases, the J end by 1 base, with 9 bases between. Sequencing was done on a sample of peripheral blood. The chain combines TRBV2 with TRBJ1-1; D is unclear. This receptor was identified in a man aged 55 to 70 with acute or convalescent COVID-19. CDR3 DNA sequence: TGTGCCAGCAGTGAGAGACACCAGAACACTGAAGCTTTCTTT. As protein: CASSERHQNTEAFF.